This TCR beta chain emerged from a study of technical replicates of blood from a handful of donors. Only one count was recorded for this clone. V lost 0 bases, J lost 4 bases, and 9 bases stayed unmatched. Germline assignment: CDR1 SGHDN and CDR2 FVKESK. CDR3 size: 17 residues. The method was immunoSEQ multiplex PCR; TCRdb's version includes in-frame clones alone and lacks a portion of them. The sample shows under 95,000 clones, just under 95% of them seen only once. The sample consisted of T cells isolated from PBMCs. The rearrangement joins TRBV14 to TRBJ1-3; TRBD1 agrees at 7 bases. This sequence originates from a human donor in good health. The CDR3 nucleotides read TGTGCCAGCAGCCAAGATAGGACAGGAATTACAGGAAACACCATATATTTT. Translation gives CASSQDRTGITGNTIYF.